One and the same sample provided the 18 T cell receptor beta chains below, sequenced in a study of blood T cell repertoires in COVID-19 (dated by TCRdb to about 2020). Libraries were made using the immunoSEQ multiplex PCR assay. TCRdb obtained this table from immuneACCESS and retained in-frame rearrangements with V and J assigned. These tables miss some clones; where compared with another copy, unresolved V genes account for less than half of the shortfall, and the remainder is unexplained. For this sample there are some 220,000 clones; approximately 86% appear just once. The ten top clones hold around 1.3% of the sample. Sequencing used peripheral blood. These receptor sequences come from a young woman with COVID-19, enrolled during active disease.

V and J are TRBV12-3 or TRBV12-4 and TRBJ1-6, with D possibly being TRBD1 (6 bases). Between the trimmed V and J ends, which lost 6 bases and 14 bases, there was a span of 17 bases. The CDR3 totals 13 residues. This CDR3 is CASSLGGGSALHF. The CDR3 coding sequence is TGTGCCAGCAGCCTAGGGGGGGGTTCGGCCCTCCACTTT.

The DNA for the CDR3 is TGTGCCAGCACCTCTGGGACACCCCGCTACACCTTC. This gives the protein CASTSGTPRYTF. V and J are TRBV28 and TRBJ1-2; maybe TRBD1 (6 bases). The CDR3 consists of 12 residues. The germline V and J ends were trimmed by 7 bases and 9 bases, with 15 bases remaining between them. Germline V lookup: CDR1 MDHEN, CDR2 SYDVKM.

V is TRBV5-1 and J is TRBJ2-7; 7 nucleotides align to TRBD1. CDR1 and CDR2 (germline): SGHRS, YFSETQ. The CDR3 is 16 residues long. The V segment lost 2 bases and the J segment 0 bases; nucleotides outside the gene matches: 8. CDR3: CASSLAGTVTSYEQYF. CDR3 nucleotides: TGCGCCAGCAGCTTAGCCGGGACAGTGACCTCCTACGAGCAGTACTTC.

V and J are TRBV6-5 and TRBJ1-1, with D unresolved. The CDR3 contains 13 residues. V was trimmed by 7 bases and J by 3 bases, leaving 12 bases between them. CDR1 MNHEY and CDR2 SVGAGI come from the germline V gene. The CDR3 nucleotides are TGTGCCAGCACTTCCGGGATTTACACTGAAGCTTTCTTT. Protein product: CASTSGIYTEAFF.

The gene calls are TRBV11-3 and TRBJ2-5; 7 bases map to TRBD2. CDR3 size: 14 residues. Germline trimming cut 1 base from V and 2 bases from J; bases unmatched to any gene: 1. Germline V gene sequence: CDR1 SGHNT, CDR2 YENEEA. In DNA, the CDR3 is TGTGCCAGCAGCTTAGCGGGGGGTCAAGAGACCCAGTACTTC. This codes for CASSLAGGQETQYF.

The gene calls are TRBV7-9 and TRBJ2-1; 7 bases are shared with TRBD2. The CDR3 contains 17 residues. V lost 2 bases and J lost 4; bases outside the gene matches: 11. Germline V lookup: CDR1 SEHNR, CDR2 FQNEAQ (reference sequence). As DNA, the CDR3 is TGTGCCAGCAGCTTAATCGGAACCGGGAGGACATACAATGAGCAGTTCTTC. Its translation is CASSLIGTGRTYNEQFF. The entire variable domain, with the rest obtained from reference TRBV7-9 and TRBJ2-1, is as follows: DTGVSQNPRHKITKRGQNVTFRCDPISEHNRLYWYRQTLGQGPEFLTYFQNEAQLEKSRLLSDRFSAERPKGSFSTLEIQRTEQGDSAMYLCASSLIGTGRTYNEQFFGPGTRLTVL.

Only one count was recorded for this clone. The rearrangement joins TRBV5-1 to TRBJ2-2, with TRBD2 matching over 10 bases. The germline CDR1 and CDR2 sequences are SGHRS and YFSETQ. This CDR3 comprises 17 residues. J lost 3 bases, V lost 4 bases, and 9 bases had no gene match. This CDR3 reads CASSRASGSGDTGELFF. CDR3 nucleotides: TGCGCCAGCAGCAGGGCTAGCGGGAGTGGGGACACCGGGGAGCTGTTTTTT.

V gene TRBV7-9 combines with J gene TRBJ2-3, with 7 positions matching TRBD2. Trimming took 5 bases from V and 2 from J; bases not matched to a gene: 7. Germline CDR1 and CDR2: SEHNR and FQNEAQ (reference sequence). CDR3 length: 15 residues. The CDR3 loop is CASSARLASTDTQYF. The CDR3, as DNA: TGTGCCAGCAGCGCCAGACTAGCCTCCACAGATACGCAGTATTTT.

This clone was observed a single time. The chain couples TRBV4-2 to TRBJ2-1; 12 positions match TRBD2. The length of the CDR3 is 17 residues. V gave up 3 bases and J gave up 5 bases; unmatched junction bases: 8. Germline V lookup: CDR1 LGHNA, CDR2 YNFKEQ. CDR3 loop: CASSQRLAGEVHNEQFF. CDR3 DNA: TGTGCCAGCAGCCAGAGACTAGCGGGGGAGGTTCACAATGAGCAGTTCTTC.

CDR3: CASSEAPGVSNEQFF. CDR3 DNA: TGTGCCAGCAGTGAAGCGCCAGGGGTTAGCAATGAGCAGTTCTTC. The gene calls are TRBV6-1 and TRBJ2-1; weak D call: TRBD1 (6 bases). This CDR3 is 15 amino acids long. Trimming removed 0 bases at V and 6 bases at J, with 12 bases between. Per the germline V gene, CDR1 is MNHNS and CDR2 is SASEGT.

The CDR3 is CASSQGLAGPYEQYF. CDR3 in DNA: TGTGCCAGCAGCCAAGGACTAGCGGGTCCCTACGAGCAGTACTTC. V usage is TRBV14 and J usage is TRBJ2-7; 10 bases line up with TRBD2. J lost 2 bases, V lost 1 base, and 2 bases had no gene match. CDR3 length equals 15 residues. The germline V gene encodes CDR1 SGHDN and CDR2 FVKESK.

The V call is TRBV6-2 or TRBV6-3, the J call TRBJ2-1; 9 nucleotides match TRBD2. The CDR3 spans 14 residues. The germline V gene has CDR1 MNHEY and CDR2 SVGEGT. Trimming took 3 bases from V and 7 from J; bases not matched to a gene: 4. CDR3 protein: CASSYSGRGNEQFF. CDR3 bases: TGTGCCAGCAGTTATAGCGGGAGAGGGAATGAGCAGTTCTTC.

The chain uses TRBV9 and TRBJ2-3; the D gene is possibly TRBD2 (5 bases). Germline V gives CDR1 SGDLS, CDR2 YYNGEE. Trimming removed 1 base at V and 4 bases at J, with 13 bases between. The CDR3 is 15 amino acids. The CDR3 sequence: CASSVMASTADTQYF. CDR3 DNA: TGTGCCAGCAGCGTAATGGCTAGCACGGCAGATACGCAGTATTTT. The complete variable domain, with remaining parts taken from reference TRBV9 and TRBJ2-3, reads DSGVTQTPKHLITATGQRVTLRCSPRSGDLSVYWYQQSLDQGLQFLIQYYNGEERAKGNILERFSAQQFPDLHSELNLSSLELGDSALYFCASSVMASTADTQYFGPGTRLTVL.

V usage is TRBV7-9 and J usage is TRBJ1-2; 10 bases agree with TRBD1. Germline CDR1 SEHNR, CDR2 FQNEAQ (reference sequence). The CDR3 loop spans 17 amino acids. With 4 bases clipped from V and 1 base from J, the junction kept 9 bases outside the gene matches. The CDR3 coding sequence is TGTGCCAGCAGCTCTCCCCCGGGACAGGGGCGTAACTATGGCTACACCTTC. Protein sequence: CASSSPPGQGRNYGYTF.

This chain connects TRBV4-1 to TRBJ1-3; a possible D gene is TRBD1 (6 bases). CDR1 is MGHRA and CDR2 is YSYEKL in the germline V gene. There are 18 residues in the CDR3. V lost 1 base to trimming and J lost 0 bases, with 16 bases between them. The CDR3 sequence: CASSQATRTAASGNTIYF. DNA for the CDR3: TGCGCCAGCAGCCAAGCGACGAGGACAGCGGCCTCTGGAAACACCATATATTTT.

This rearrangement joins TRBV28 to TRBJ2-2; D is possibly TRBD2 (5 bases). Looked up from germline, CDR1 is MDHEN and CDR2 is SYDVKM. The CDR3 extends over 17 amino acids. V was shortened by 4 bases and J by 8 bases, with 23 bases between the two germline ends. The CDR3 loop is CASSSSGSMDTGGELFF. In DNA, the CDR3 is TGTGCCAGCAGTTCCTCGGGATCCATGGATACCGGAGGGGAGCTGTTTTTT.

This chain uses TRBV5-6 with TRBJ2-2, with D possibly TRBD1 on 5 matching bases. Germline V gene data show CDR1 as SGHDT and CDR2 as YYEEEE. This CDR3 has 16 residues. Trimming removed 1 base at V and 1 base at J, with 11 bases between. As DNA, the CDR3 is TGTGCCAGCAGCTTGTTAGGGGATGGGAACACCGGGGAGCTGTTTTTT. Translated, it gives CASSLLGDGNTGELFF. Filled out from reference TRBV5-6 and TRBJ2-2, the complete variable domain reads DAGVTQSPTHLIKTRGQQVTLRCSPKSGHDTVSWYQQALGQGPQFIFQYYEEEERQRGNFPDRFSGHQFPNYSSELNVNALLLGDSALYLCASSLLGDGNTGELFFGEGSRLTVL.

The count of this clone is one. The gene calls are TRBV9 and TRBJ2-1, with D perhaps matching TRBD2 (6 bases). The CDR3 loop spans 17 amino acids. Looked up from germline, CDR1 is SGDLS and CDR2 is YYNGEE. V lost 0 bases to trimming and J lost 2 bases, with 15 bases between them. This CDR3 reads CASSVDRLGTAYNEQFF. As DNA, the CDR3 is TGTGCCAGCAGCGTAGATAGACTAGGGACCGCCTACAATGAGCAGTTCTTC.